These T cell receptor beta chains were read from a single sample in a study of T cell changes during pregnancy in multiple sclerosis. The method was immunoSEQ multiplex PCR; TCRdb's version includes in-frame clones alone and lacks a portion of them. The sample consists of some 37,000 clones, 75% to 95% of them appearing once. The sample in question was CD8+ T cells from peripheral blood mononuclear cells, obtained after pregnancy. The receptor set was obtained from a female donor with multiple sclerosis, enrolled in a pregnancy study. Each CDR3 is given with its conserved first and last residue. The D gene is left open where the match is weak. Clone size appears in some rows only: once, few, many, or a class for an expanded clone.

TRBD2,.,TRBV10-3,TRBJ2-3,CAISEVAGDGVITDTQYF,TGTGCCATCAGTGAGGTAGCGGGAGATGGAGTGATCACAGATACGCAGTATTTT
.,.,TRBV9,TRBJ2-1,CASSINRGALYNEQFF,TGTGCCAGCAGCATTAATCGTGGGGCTCTCTACAATGAGCAGTTCTTC
TRBD1,.,TRBV27,TRBJ2-3,CASSLYRTGGTDTQYF,TGTGCCAGCAGTTTGTACCGGACAGGCGGGACAGATACGCAGTATTTT
.,.,TRBV27,TRBJ1-5,CASSSRINQPQHF,TGTGCCAGCAGTTCGCGGATCAATCAGCCCCAGCATTTT
.,.,TRBV9,TRBJ2-3,CASSAVGSANTQYF,TGTGCCAGCAGCGCCGTAGGTAGCGCTAATACGCAGTATTTT
.,.,TRBV9,TRBJ1-2,CASSVSPTEYYGYTF,TGTGCCAGCAGCGTATCCCCGACGGAGTACTATGGCTACACCTTC
.,.,TRBV5-5,TRBJ2-1,CASSLEASEVYNEQFF,TGTGCCAGCAGCTTGGAGGCTAGCGAAGTCTACAATGAGCAGTTCTTC
TRBD2,.,TRBV13,TRBJ2-3,CASSLTAGGADTQYF,TGTGCCAGCAGCTTAACAGCGGGGGGCGCAGATACGCAGTATTTT
.,.,TRBV27,TRBJ2-2,CATLNQGFGELFF,TGTGCCACCCTCAACCAGGGGTTCGGGGAGCTGTTTTTT
.,.,TRBV7-8,TRBJ2-3,CASSLEGEVSTDTQYF,TGTGCCAGCAGCTTAGAAGGCGAGGTTTCCACAGATACGCAGTATTTT
TRBD1,once,TRBV2,TRBJ2-7,CASTWDRDEQYF,TGTGCCAGCACCTGGGACAGGGACGAGCAGTACTTC
TRBD2,.,TRBV6-4,TRBJ2-1,CASSDSPSGGGYNEQFF,TGTGCCAGCAGTGACTCGCCTAGCGGGGGGGGTTACAATGAGCAGTTCTTC
TRBD2,once,TRBV2,TRBJ2-7,CASSATSGNTYEQYF,TGTGCCAGCAGTGCCACTAGCGGGAACACCTACGAGCAGTACTTC
TRBD1,.,TRBV5-1,TRBJ2-1,CASSSGQSSDNEQFF,TGCGCCAGCAGCTCGGGACAGTCATCGGACAATGAGCAGTTCTTC
.,.,TRBV10-3,TRBJ2-7,CAIGTGYEQYF,TGTGCCATCGGAACAGGGTACGAGCAGTACTTC
.,.,TRBV2,TRBJ2-1,CASSYLTTPSNEQFF,TGTGCCAGCAGTTATTTGACTACCCCCTCGAATGAGCAGTTCTTC
TRBD1,once,TRBV9,TRBJ1-2,CASSASGTAYGYTF,TGTGCCAGCAGCGCGAGTGGGACAGCCTATGGCTACACCTTC
TRBD2,once,TRBV7-9,TRBJ2-1,CASSEGLVFYEQFF,TGTGCCAGCAGCGAGGGACTAGTATTCTATGAGCAGTTCTTC
.,.,TRBV7-9,TRBJ1-2,CASSLFSEEEHYGYTF,TGTGCCAGCAGCTTATTCAGCGAGGAAGAGCACTATGGCTACACCTTC
.,.,TRBV9,TRBJ1-1,CASSVYRDLGEAFF,TGTGCCAGCAGCGTGTACAGGGACCTTGGGGAAGCTTTCTTT
TRBD2,.,TRBV7-9,TRBJ2-2,CASSLARGAGELFF,TGTGCCAGCAGCTTAGCGCGGGGGGCCGGGGAGCTGTTTTTT
TRBD2,.,TRBV10-3,TRBJ2-7,CAISEASGTYEQYF,TGTGCCATCAGTGAGGCTAGCGGAACCTACGAGCAGTACTTC
.,.,TRBV28,TRBJ1-2,CASSLREGENYGYTF,TGTGCCAGCAGTCTCAGGGAGGGCGAAAACTATGGCTACACCTTC
.,.,TRBV29-1,TRBJ2-3,CSVEDRGGKPGADTQYF,TGCAGCGTTGAAGATCGGGGCGGGAAGCCCGGCGCAGATACGCAGTATTTT
TRBD1,.,TRBV19,TRBJ2-7,CASSIYRGAGEQYF,TGTGCCAGTAGTATCTACAGGGGCGCGGGTGAGCAGTACTTC
.,.,TRBV4-1,TRBJ1-5,CASSQDFRGLYNQPQHF,TGCGCCAGCAGCCAAGACTTTAGGGGGTTATACAATCAGCCCCAGCATTTT
TRBD1,.,TRBV10-3,TRBJ1-2,CAISESTTGGPDYGYTF,TGTGCCATCAGTGAGTCTACGACAGGGGGCCCTGACTATGGCTACACCTTC
.,.,TRBV5-6,TRBJ2-7,CASSLRTDYEQYF,TGTGCCAGCAGCCTCCGGACAGACTACGAGCAGTACTTC
.,.,TRBV14,TRBJ1-1,CASSPGGAEAFF,TGTGCCAGCAGCCCGGGAGGGGCTGAAGCTTTCTTT
.,.,TRBV11-2,TRBJ1-2,CASEDYPGSGYTF,TGTGCCAGCGAGGACTATCCTGGAAGTGGCTACACCTTC
TRBD1,.,TRBV6-1,TRBJ1-2,CASSEDRTYGYTF,TGTGCCAGCAGTGAGGACAGGACCTATGGCTACACCTTC
TRBD1,.,TRBV5-1,TRBJ1-1,CASSLGDRGLTEAFF,TGCGCCAGCAGCTTGGGGGACAGGGGGCTGACTGAAGCTTTCTTT
.,.,TRBV21-1,TRBJ1-1,CASSKESGAGCEAFF,TGTGCCAGCAGCAAAGAATCAGGGGCCGGATGTGAAGCTTTCTTT
.,.,TRBV7-9,TRBJ2-7,CASSLGGTGYEQYF,TGTGCCAGCAGCTTAGGCGGGACCGGCTACGAGCAGTACTTC
TRBD1,.,TRBV6-1,TRBJ1-4,CASSEAEGAHEKLFF,TGTGCCAGCAGTGAAGCGGAGGGGGCGCATGAAAAACTGTTTTTT
.,.,TRBV27,TRBJ1-2,CASSLSLGRRGYGYTF,TGTGCCAGCAGTTTATCCCTTGGTCGCAGGGGATATGGCTACACCTTC
.,few,TRBV25-1,TRBJ1-5,CASSEHTSNQPQHF,TGTGCCAGCAGTGAGCACACTAGCAATCAGCCCCAGCATTTT
TRBD2,.,TRBV6-1,TRBJ2-2,CASSLPSGGARELFF,TGTGCCAGCAGCCTGCCTAGCGGGGGGGCCCGGGAGCTGTTTTTT
.,.,TRBV25-1,TRBJ2-1,CASSINLNNEQFF,TGTGCCAGCAGTATAAACCTAAACAATGAGCAGTTCTTC
.,.,TRBV6-1,TRBJ1-2,CASSEADFRDNYGYTF,TGTGCCAGCAGTGAAGCGGATTTCAGGGATAACTATGGCTACACCTTC
.,.,TRBV7-9,TRBJ1-4,CASSTGPGREKLFF,TGTGCCAGCAGCACAGGGCCCGGAAGGGAAAAACTGTTTTTT
.,.,TRBV27,TRBJ1-2,CASSLSGASVYGYTF,TGTGCCAGCAGTTTATCGGGGGCTTCTGTCTATGGCTACACCTTC